This T cell receptor (beta chain) was identified during a study of shared clonotypes between healthy human individuals. Broader study findings: Since donors were few, the genetic and exposure-history diversity represented was limited.

To note about this clone: Its antigen is unknown.

Data came from immunoSEQ multiplex PCR; TCRdb stores just in-frame clones and leaves some out. The table records around 1,100,000 clones, 60% to 80% of them present only once. The sequence was collected from a man younger than 35 in good health. Some clones in this sample may be carry-over from other donors' samples. Sample: memory CD4+ T cells from PBMCs. Documented subset: CD45RA-negative fraction.

Here the CDR3 reads CASSLDQGWTEAFF. CDR3 coding DNA: TGTGCCAGCAGCTTGGATCAGGGGTGGACTGAAGCTTTCTTT. The J gene is TRBJ1-1, the V gene TRBV7-9; weak D call: TRBD1 (6 bases). V was shortened by 3 bases and J by 5 bases, with 13 bases between the two germline ends. The CDR3 extends over 14 amino acids. Germline V gives CDR1 SEHNR, CDR2 FQNEAQ (reference sequence). The complete variable domain, with remaining parts taken from reference TRBV7-9 and TRBJ1-1, reads DTGVSQNPRHKITKRGQNVTFRCDPISEHNRLYWYRQTLGQGPEFLTYFQNEAQLEKSRLLSDRFSAERPKGSFSTLEIQRTEQGDSAMYLCASSLDQGWTEAFFGQGTRLTVV.